Sequencing of this TCR beta chain was carried out in a study of blood T cell repertoires in COVID-19. This clone appeared a few times. Some clones are missing from TCRdb's copy, which holds only in-frame ones; the method was immunoSEQ multiplex PCR. The sample shows about 290,000 clones, around 86% of them seen only once. This CDR3 has 15 residues. J gave up 0 bases and V 3 bases, and 4 bases lay outside the gene matches. Looked up from germline, CDR1 is KGHSH and CDR2 is LQKENI. Participant ages covered 18 to 89 years across 25 or so US areas. Participants reported their clinical history, and cohort assignment relied on those reports.

Sequencing input: PBMCs or T cells enriched from blood (not recorded which). The receptor comes from a woman in her thirties or forties who had recovered from COVID-19. The rearrangement uses TRBV18 and TRBJ1-1, with TRBD1 identical over 7 bases. CDR3 DNA sequence: TGTGCCAGCTCACCCCAGACAGGGTTGAACACTGAAGCTTTCTTT. Translation: CASSPQTGLNTEAFF.